The source of this TCR beta chain is a study of long-term antiretroviral therapy in people with HIV (dated by TCRdb to between 2021 and 2023). Regarding the study in general: The earliest samples were collected about a decade before the 2015 WHO recommendation for immediate ART, when ART was typically delayed until CD4 counts fell. A retrospective serial study tested whether changes in peripheral blood TRB repertoire composition and diversity were associated with ART initiation and durable HIV suppression. From fewer than 35 adults with confirmed HIV infection, the cohort provided approximately 190 cryopreserved PBMC samples, gathered serially across a mean of approximately six years (range 1-12). Among the approximately 32 participants with HIV, eleven were female. Test extractions of a monoclonal T-cell line alongside some 35 polyclonal samples showed no cross-contamination during QIAcube processing.

Sequencing of the TRB variable region was done with the immunoSEQ hsTCRB v3.0 assay at survey level resolution. A depth of about 35,000-55,000 T-cell genomes per sample was targeted for TRB sequencing. An Illumina MiSeq with a v3 150-cycle kit was used to sequence the pooled TRB libraries. In the authors' own workflow: Repertoire analysis was run in R within a reproducible Nextflow workflow that covered QC, data transformation and analysis. Custom analyses were implemented in LymphoSeq2, an R package for AIRR-Seq data exploration. A few samples yielding fewer than 5000 total TRB sequences were excluded, leaving approximately 200 analyzed HIV repertoires. Among the roughly 190 retained HIV repertoires, about 59 were collected before ART initiation and roughly 130 were collected after ART initiation. Repertoires were downsampled to 5000 TRB nucleotide sequences, and summary statistics were averaged over 100 downsampling iterations. The analysis kept only TRB sequences whose CDR3 regions were at least seven amino acids long. Diversity was assessed using a clonality score derived from Shannon entropy and using the Gini coefficient. In the repertoire networks, any two of the top 5000 CDR3 amino acid sequences were connected whenever the two sequences differed by an edit distance of one. For TRB CDR3 amino acid sequences, GLIPH2 was used to predict antigen specificity groups and MHC restriction. To flag known associations with CMV, EBV, HIV or tissue antigens, CDR3 amino acid sequences were compared against VDJdb and McPAS-TCR. Pre-ART, post-ART and control groups were compared with Wilcoxon signed-rank tests and Holm-Bonferroni correction. Here the immuneACCESS table is served through TCRdb, limited to in-frame sequences with V and J called. Missing clones are a known gap in these copies; in checked studies unresolved V genes cover under half, and the rest lacks a known reason. V, J and clone size are those of that table, while D and trimming were read from the DNA. The sample yields about 21,000 clones; approximately 84% were counted once. The top ten hold approximately 8% of the sample.

The V end loses 3 bases and the J end loses 1 base, and a stretch of 8 bases separates them. According to the germline V gene, CDR1 reads SGDLS and CDR2 reads YYNGEE. The CDR3 numbers 13 residues from cysteine through phenylalanine. Left in the record is the CDR3 DNA by itself, 39 bases read in frame from the first base. Of note for this clone: The antigen this receptor binds is unknown. Base qualities are not at hand, and no much larger clone is one base apart.

Inclusion was restricted to participants for whom at least one PBMC sample before ART initiation and at least two post-ART samples were available. Treatment was received in the United States of America by all participants with HIV. Cryopreserved samples of roughly 0.85-11 million PBMC were thawed and washed before DNA extraction. At the time of the earliest PBMC sample, participants with HIV were aged between about 20 and 55 years. PBMC samples from each participant spanned 1-4 timepoints before ART initiation and 2-8 timepoints after ART initiation, with a median of 7 samples. Serial HIV viral load, CD4+ T-cell count, ART history and demographic data were obtained for every participant. A Qiagen kit on a QIAcube was used to extract genomic DNA from unsorted PBMC, with samples processed in batches of 12. Study-wide conclusions, independent of this receptor: At every time point, the repertoire was dominated by expanded TRB clones first identified before ART initiation, although this dominance fluctuated and, in many PLHIV, declined after ART. Inferences about post-ART repertoire changes were limited because no data were available on ART adherence, viral resistance or therapy changes. Owing to limited PBMC availability, only the TCR beta chain was sequenced, without alpha chain pairing. Because cell numbers in pre-ART samples were limited, unsorted PBMC were profiled instead of sorted CD4+ and CD8+ T cells. Starting ART was linked to a significant rise in TRB diversity, yet even with long-term ART the diversity remained significantly lower than in transplant donor controls. Compared with controls, HIV repertoires had narrower CDR3 length ranges, and the network structure pointed to an antigen-experienced repertoire that shifted only slightly toward naive after ART. The samples were dated from about 2003 to 2018, and the ART regimens that were used may be less effective than current ART regimens.

The rearranged segments are TRBV9 and TRBJ2-7; TRBD2 is a possible D gene, resting on 5 matching bases. Here the sequenced sample was unsorted PBMCs, taken 0.9 years after starting antiretroviral therapy. The sequence derives from a man aged 18 to 30 with HIV. Here the CDR3 is given as CASSGRYSYEQYF. The DNA sequence is given as TGTGCCAGCAGCGGGAGGTATTCCTACGAGCAGTACTTC.